This T cell receptor beta chain was recorded in a study of radiotherapy plus CTLA-4 blockade in lung cancer. About the study: Of all patients, around 18% responded objectively and roughly 31% showed disease control. Study-wide results and caveats: Tumor-origin TCR clones grew in blood after radiotherapy plus ipilimumab.

This table comes from immunoSEQ multiplex PCR, and its TCRdb copy is limited to in-frame clones, with some not included. The sample lists under 40,000 clones; 60% to 75% were seen once. Details on this clone: Its target is unknown.

Receiving focal radiation plus CTLA-4 blockade with ipilimumab were patients who had chemo-refractory metastatic non-small-cell lung cancer. This clonotype was obtained from a human donor with non-small cell lung cancer who had stable disease on radiotherapy plus ipilimumab. Sequenced here: peripheral blood, sampled from a patient treated with radiotherapy plus ipilimumab.

CDR3 DNA sequence: TGCGCCAGCAGCCGGGGACAAGCCACTGACAATGAGCAGTTCTTC. Translated: CASSRGQATDNEQFF. The chain carries TRBV5-1 and TRBJ2-1, with D perhaps matching TRBD1 (6 bases). Germline values: CDR1 SGHRS, CDR2 YFSETQ. Trimming shortened V by 4 bases and J by 5 bases, and 16 bases separated the two germline ends. CDR3 length equals 15 residues.